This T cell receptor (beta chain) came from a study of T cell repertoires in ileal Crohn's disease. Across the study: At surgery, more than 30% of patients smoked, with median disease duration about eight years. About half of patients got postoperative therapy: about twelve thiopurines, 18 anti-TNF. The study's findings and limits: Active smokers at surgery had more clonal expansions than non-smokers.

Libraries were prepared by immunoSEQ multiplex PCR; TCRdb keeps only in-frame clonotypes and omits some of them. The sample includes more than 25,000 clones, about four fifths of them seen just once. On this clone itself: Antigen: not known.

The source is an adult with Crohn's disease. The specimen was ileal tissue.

Written as DNA, the CDR3 is TGTGCCAGCAGAGTGGACAGGGGACAACAGCCCCAGCATTTT. This encodes CASRVDRGQQPQHF. The V call is TRBV2, the J call TRBJ1-5; TRBD1 agrees at 9 bases. Per germline, CDR1 SNHLY and CDR2 FYNNEI. The V segment lost 6 bases and the J segment 7 bases; nucleotides outside the gene matches: 7. The length of the CDR3 is 14 residues.